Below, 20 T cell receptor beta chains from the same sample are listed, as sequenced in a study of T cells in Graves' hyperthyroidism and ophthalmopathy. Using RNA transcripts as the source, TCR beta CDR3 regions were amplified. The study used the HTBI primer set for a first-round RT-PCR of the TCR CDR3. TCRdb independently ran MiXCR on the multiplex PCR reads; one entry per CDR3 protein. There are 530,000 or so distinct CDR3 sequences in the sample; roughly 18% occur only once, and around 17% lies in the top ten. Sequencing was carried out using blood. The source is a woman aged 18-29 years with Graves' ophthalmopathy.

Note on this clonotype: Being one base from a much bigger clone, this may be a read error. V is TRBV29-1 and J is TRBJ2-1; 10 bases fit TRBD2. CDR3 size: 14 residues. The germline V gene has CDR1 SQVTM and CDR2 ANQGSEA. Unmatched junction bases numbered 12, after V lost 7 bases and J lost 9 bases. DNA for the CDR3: TGCAGCGGTTCTAGCGGGAGCCGAAACAGTGAGCAGTTCTTC. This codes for CSGSSGSRNSEQFF.

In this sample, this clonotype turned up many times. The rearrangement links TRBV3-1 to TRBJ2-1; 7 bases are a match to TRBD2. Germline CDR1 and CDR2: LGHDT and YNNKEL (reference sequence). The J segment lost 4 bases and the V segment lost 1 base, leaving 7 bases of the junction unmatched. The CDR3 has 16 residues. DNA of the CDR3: TGTGCCAGCAGCCAAGGGGCGGGGGAGGAGTACAATGAGCAGTTCTTC. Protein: CASSQGAGEEYNEQFF.

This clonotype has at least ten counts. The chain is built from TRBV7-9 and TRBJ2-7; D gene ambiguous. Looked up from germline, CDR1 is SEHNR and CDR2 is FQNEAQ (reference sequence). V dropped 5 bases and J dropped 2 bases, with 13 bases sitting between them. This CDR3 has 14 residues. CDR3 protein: CASSLLVLPYEQYF. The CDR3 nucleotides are TGTGCCAGCAGCCTCCTTGTCCTCCCCTACGAGCAGTACTTC.

CDR3 loop: CSAINPPGAYTDTQYF. The CDR3 coding sequence is TGCAGTGCTATCAACCCCCCAGGGGCATACACAGATACGCAGTATTTT. V usage is TRBV20-1 and J usage is TRBJ2-3; D possibly corresponds to TRBD1 (6 bases). This CDR3 is 16 amino acids long. Germline V CDR1 and CDR2: DFQATT, SNEGSKA (reference sequence). The V and J ends lost 4 bases and 2 bases respectively, with 19 bases between them.

Here the CDR3 reads CATSRERGGRVEAFF. Written as DNA, the CDR3 is TGTGCCACCAGCAGAGAGCGAGGGGGGCGGGTTGAAGCTTTCTTT. The rearrangement links TRBV15 to TRBJ1-1, with D possibly matching TRBD1 (6 bases). The CDR3 spans 15 residues. Trimming took 0 bases from V and 7 from J, leaving 15 bases between them. Per germline, CDR1 LNHNV and CDR2 YYDKDF (reference sequence).

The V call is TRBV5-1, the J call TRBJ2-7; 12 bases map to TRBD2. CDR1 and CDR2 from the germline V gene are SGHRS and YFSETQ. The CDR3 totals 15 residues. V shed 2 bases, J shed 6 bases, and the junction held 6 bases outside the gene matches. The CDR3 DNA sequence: TGCGCCAGCAGCTTAACGACTAGCGGGGGCGGCGAGCAGTACTTC. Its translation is CASSLTTSGGGEQYF.

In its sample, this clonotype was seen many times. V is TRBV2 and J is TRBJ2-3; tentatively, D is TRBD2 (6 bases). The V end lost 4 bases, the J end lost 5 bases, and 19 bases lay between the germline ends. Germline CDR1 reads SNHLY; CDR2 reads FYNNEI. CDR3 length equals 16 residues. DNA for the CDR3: TGTGCCAGCAGTGGCTTGACTAGACCGCTGGGAGATACGCAGTATTTT. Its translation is CASSGLTRPLGDTQYF.

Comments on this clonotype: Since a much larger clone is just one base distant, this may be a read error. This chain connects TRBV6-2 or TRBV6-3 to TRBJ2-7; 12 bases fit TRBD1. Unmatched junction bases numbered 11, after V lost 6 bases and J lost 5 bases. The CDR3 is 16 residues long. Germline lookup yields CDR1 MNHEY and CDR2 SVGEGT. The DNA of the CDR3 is TGTGCCAGCAGCGCAGTTATCGGGACAGGGGGCAACGAGCAGTACTTC. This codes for CASSAVIGTGGNEQYF.

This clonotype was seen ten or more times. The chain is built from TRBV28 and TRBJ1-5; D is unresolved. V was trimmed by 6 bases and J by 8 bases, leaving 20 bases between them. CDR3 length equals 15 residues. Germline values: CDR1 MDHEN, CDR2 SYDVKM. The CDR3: CASRSPDGGLKPQHF. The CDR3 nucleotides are TGTGCCAGCAGAAGCCCGGACGGCGGTCTTAAGCCCCAGCATTTT.

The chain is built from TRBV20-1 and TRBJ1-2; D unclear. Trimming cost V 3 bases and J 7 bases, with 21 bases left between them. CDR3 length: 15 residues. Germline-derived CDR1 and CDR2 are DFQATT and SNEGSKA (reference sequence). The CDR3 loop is CSARTRTEFSGGYTF. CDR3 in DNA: TGCAGTGCTAGGACCCGGACGGAGTTTTCAGGTGGCTACACCTTC.

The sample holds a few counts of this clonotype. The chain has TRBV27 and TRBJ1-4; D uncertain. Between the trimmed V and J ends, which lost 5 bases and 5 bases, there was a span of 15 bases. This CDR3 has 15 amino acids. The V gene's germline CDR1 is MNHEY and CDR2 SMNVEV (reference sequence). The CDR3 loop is CASSPGKPVNEKLFF. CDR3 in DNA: TGTGCCAGCAGTCCCGGAAAGCCCGTCAATGAAAAACTGTTTTTT. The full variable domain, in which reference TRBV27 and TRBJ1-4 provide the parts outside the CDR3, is EAQVTQNPRYLITVTGKKLTVTCSQNMNHEYMSWYRQDPGLGLRQIYYSMNVEVTDKGDVPEGYKVSRKEKRNFPLILESPSPNQTSLYFCASSPGKPVNEKLFFGSGTQLSVL.

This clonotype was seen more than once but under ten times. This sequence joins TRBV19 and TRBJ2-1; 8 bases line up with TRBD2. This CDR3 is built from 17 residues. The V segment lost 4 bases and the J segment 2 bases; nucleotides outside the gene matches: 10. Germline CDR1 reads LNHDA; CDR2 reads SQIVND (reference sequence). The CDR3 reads CASSTPNGGAAYNEQFF. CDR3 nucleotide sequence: TGTGCCAGTAGTACTCCTAACGGGGGGGCCGCCTACAATGAGCAGTTCTTC.

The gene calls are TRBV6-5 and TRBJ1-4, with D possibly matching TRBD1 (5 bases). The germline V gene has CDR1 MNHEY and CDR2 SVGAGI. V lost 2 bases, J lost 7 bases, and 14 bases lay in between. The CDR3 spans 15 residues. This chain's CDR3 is CASSYVAGRGEKLFF. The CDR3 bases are TGTGCCAGCAGTTACGTGGCAGGGAGGGGTGAAAAACTGTTTTTT.

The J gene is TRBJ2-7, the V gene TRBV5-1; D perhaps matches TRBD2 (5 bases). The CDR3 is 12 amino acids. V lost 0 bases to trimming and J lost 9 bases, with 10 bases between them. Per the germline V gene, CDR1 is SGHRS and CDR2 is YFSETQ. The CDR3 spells CASSLDGVRQYF. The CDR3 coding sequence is TGCGCCAGCAGCTTGGACGGGGTCAGGCAGTACTTC.

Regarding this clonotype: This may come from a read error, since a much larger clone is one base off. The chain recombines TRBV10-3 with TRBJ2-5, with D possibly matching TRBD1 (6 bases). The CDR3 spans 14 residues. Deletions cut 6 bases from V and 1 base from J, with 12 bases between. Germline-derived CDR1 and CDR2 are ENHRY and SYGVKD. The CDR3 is CAISQGRGQETQYF. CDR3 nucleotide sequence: TGTGCCATCAGCCAGGGGAGAGGCCAAGAGACCCAGTACTTC.

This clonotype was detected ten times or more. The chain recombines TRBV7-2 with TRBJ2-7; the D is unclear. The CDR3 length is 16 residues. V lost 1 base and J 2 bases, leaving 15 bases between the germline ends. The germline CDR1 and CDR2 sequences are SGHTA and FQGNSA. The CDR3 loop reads CASSLDPAWSAYEQYF. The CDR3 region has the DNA TGTGCCAGCAGCTTAGACCCTGCGTGGAGCGCCTACGAGCAGTACTTC.

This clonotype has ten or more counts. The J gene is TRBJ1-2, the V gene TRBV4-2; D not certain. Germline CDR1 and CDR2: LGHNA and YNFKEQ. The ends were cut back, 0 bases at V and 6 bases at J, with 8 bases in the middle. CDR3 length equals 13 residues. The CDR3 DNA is TGTGCCAGCAGCCAAGATCTTGAAAATGGCTACACCTTC. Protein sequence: CASSQDLENGYTF.

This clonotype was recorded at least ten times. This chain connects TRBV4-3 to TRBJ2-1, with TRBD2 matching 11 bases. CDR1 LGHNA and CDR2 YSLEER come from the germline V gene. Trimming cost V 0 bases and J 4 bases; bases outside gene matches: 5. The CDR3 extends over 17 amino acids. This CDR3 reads CASSQDPTSGAYNEQFF. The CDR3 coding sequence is TGCGCCAGCAGCCAAGACCCGACTAGCGGGGCTTACAATGAGCAGTTCTTC.

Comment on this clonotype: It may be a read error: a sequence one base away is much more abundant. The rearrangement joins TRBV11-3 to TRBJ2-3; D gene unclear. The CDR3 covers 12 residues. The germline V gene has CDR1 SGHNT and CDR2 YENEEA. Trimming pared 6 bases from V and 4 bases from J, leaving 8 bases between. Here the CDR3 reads CASSQLSDTQYF. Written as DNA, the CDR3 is TGTGCCAGCAGTCAGCTTTCAGATACGCAGTATTTT.

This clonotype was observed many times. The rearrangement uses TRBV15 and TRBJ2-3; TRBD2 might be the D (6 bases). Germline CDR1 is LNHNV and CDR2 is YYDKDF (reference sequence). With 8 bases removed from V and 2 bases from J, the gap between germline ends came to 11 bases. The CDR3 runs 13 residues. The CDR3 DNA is TGTGCCACCGGGAGGCCTGACACAGATACGCAGTATTTT. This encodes CATGRPDTDTQYF.